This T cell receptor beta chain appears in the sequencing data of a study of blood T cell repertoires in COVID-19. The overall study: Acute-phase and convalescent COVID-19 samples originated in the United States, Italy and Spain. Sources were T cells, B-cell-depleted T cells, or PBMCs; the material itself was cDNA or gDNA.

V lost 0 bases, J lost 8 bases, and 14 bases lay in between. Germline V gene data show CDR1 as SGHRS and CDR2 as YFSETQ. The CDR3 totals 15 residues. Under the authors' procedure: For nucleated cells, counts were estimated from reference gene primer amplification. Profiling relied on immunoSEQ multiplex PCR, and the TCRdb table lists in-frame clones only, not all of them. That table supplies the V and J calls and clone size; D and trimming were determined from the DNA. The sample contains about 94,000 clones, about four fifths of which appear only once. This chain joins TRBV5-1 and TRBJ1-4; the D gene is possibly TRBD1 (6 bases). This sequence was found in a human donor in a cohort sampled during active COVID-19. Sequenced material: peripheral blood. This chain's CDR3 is CASSLGGRGKEKLFF. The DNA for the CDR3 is TGCGCCAGCAGCTTGGGTGGCAGGGGAAAAGAAAAACTGTTTTTT.